This T cell receptor beta chain derives from a study of ipilimumab plus nivolumab after autologous stem cell transplantation. Study-level background: The myeloma cohort included high-risk transplant-naive patients and patients relapsing within 3 years of a first autologous transplant.

TCRdb keeps only in-frame clones here, not all; method: immunoSEQ multiplex PCR. Among 37,000 or so clones listed, about 92% were seen once. V gave up 2 bases and J gave up 5 bases; unmatched junction bases: 7. The CDR3 covers 16 residues. Germline V gives CDR1 MNHEY, CDR2 SVGAGI. Source: PBMCs, taken in a trial of ipilimumab plus nivolumab as post-transplant consolidation. The receptor was derived from a male donor with multiple myeloma. This chain links TRBV6-5 with TRBJ1-1; the match to TRBD1 covers 11 bases. The CDR3 loop reads CASSYGTGGWRTEAFF. The CDR3 nucleotides are TGTGCCAGCAGTTACGGGACAGGGGGTTGGCGTACTGAAGCTTTCTTT.